The 20 T cell receptor beta chains below were found in one sample sequenced in a study of identical twins. MiXCR was run by TCRdb on the 5' RACE reads, yielding one entry per CDR3 protein. Of hundreds of thousands of distinct CDR3 sequences listed, 12% are singletons. These same records also appear under a second study, on yellow fever vaccine responses in identical twins.

The source material was PBMCs. These TCRs come from a woman between 18 and 29 years old in good health.

This clonotype was picked up a small number of times. The chain uses TRBV4-1 and TRBJ2-7, with D possibly TRBD2 on 6 matching bases. CDR1 and CDR2 from the germline V gene are MGHRA and YSYEKL. The CDR3 is made up of 15 amino acids. V dropped 1 base and J dropped 2 bases, with 12 bases sitting between them. CDR3: CASSQVLGGTYEQYV. In DNA, the CDR3 is TGCGCCAGCAGCCAAGTCCTGGGGGGTACCTACGAGCAGTACGTC.

The chain recombines TRBV29-1 with TRBJ1-1; D gene ambiguous. Germline V gene lookup returns CDR1 SQVTM and CDR2 ANQGSEA. V was clipped by 4 bases and J by 1 base, with 7 bases between them. This CDR3 has 12 residues. The CDR3 loop reads CSVASPNTEAFF. CDR3 sequence (DNA): TGCAGCGTTGCGAGCCCGAACACTGAAGCTTTCTTT.

This clonotype was observed a few times. The chain uses TRBV24-1 and TRBJ2-3; 7 bases are a match to TRBD2. This CDR3 comprises 16 residues. V shed 4 bases and J 6 bases; nucleotides not matched to a gene: 12. Germline CDR1 is KGHDR and CDR2 is SFDVKD. DNA of the CDR3: TGTGCCACCAGTGACCCCGAGCGGGGTTTGCTGGATACGCAGTATTTT. It translates to CATSDPERGLLDTQYF.

DNA for the CDR3: TGCGCCAGCAGCTTCGGGACCCTGTACACCGGGGAGCTGTTTTTT. It yields the protein CASSFGTLYTGELFF. The genes are TRBV5-1 and TRBJ2-2, with D possibly being TRBD1 or TRBD2 (5 bases each). Trimming shortened V by 2 bases and J by 3 bases, and 11 bases separated the two germline ends. This CDR3 is 15 amino acids long. Germline V gives CDR1 SGHRS, CDR2 YFSETQ. The full variable domain, rest sourced from reference TRBV5-1 and TRBJ2-2, is KAGVTQTPRYLIKTRGQQVTLSCSPISGHRSVSWYQQTPGQGLQFLFEYFSETQRNKGNFPGRFSGRQFSNSRSEMNVSTLELGDSALYLCASSFGTLYTGELFFGEGSRLTVL.

This clonotype was detected only a few times. This sequence joins TRBV10-3 and TRBJ2-3, with 13 bases matching TRBD2. The CDR3 consists of 15 residues. V lost 5 bases and J lost 4; bases outside the gene matches: 3. Looked up from germline, CDR1 is ENHRY and CDR2 is SYGVKD. This CDR3 is CAISTTSGRPDTQYF. The DNA for the CDR3 is TGTGCCATCAGTACGACTAGCGGGAGGCCAGATACGCAGTATTTT.

This clonotype appeared a few times. The rearrangement links TRBV5-1 to TRBJ2-7; 11 bases are a match to TRBD2. The junction had 15 bases not matched to a gene; V was cut back by 4 bases and J by 0 bases. This CDR3 is 19 amino acids long. CDR1 is SGHRS and CDR2 is YFSETQ in the germline V gene. The CDR3 nucleotides read TGCGCCAGCAGCCAGATTCTTGGGACTAGCGGCCAGAGCTCCTACGAGCAGTACTTC. It translates to CASSQILGTSGQSSYEQYF. The full variable domain, its missing parts supplied by reference TRBV5-1 and TRBJ2-7, is KAGVTQTPRYLIKTRGQQVTLSCSPISGHRSVSWYQQTPGQGLQFLFEYFSETQRNKGNFPGRFSGRQFSNSRSEMNVSTLELGDSALYLCASSQILGTSGQSSYEQYFGPGTRLTVT.

This clonotype was detected ten times or more. This sequence joins TRBV5-1 and TRBJ1-5; a possible D gene is TRBD1 (5 bases). V gave up 6 bases and J gave up 6 bases, with 10 bases separating them. This CDR3 spans 12 amino acids. Germline assignment: CDR1 SGHRS and CDR2 YFSETQ. CDR3 loop: CASNTGGQPQHF. The DNA of the CDR3 is TGCGCCAGCAACACAGGAGGTCAGCCCCAGCATTTT.

The chain recombines TRBV18 with TRBJ2-7; D call uncertain. The V gene's germline CDR1 is KGHSH and CDR2 LQKENI. This CDR3 is 14 amino acids long. The V end lost 3 bases, the J end lost 0 bases, and 9 bases lay between the germline ends. The CDR3 coding sequence is TGTGCCAGCTCACCCCTCTGGAGCTCCTACGAGCAGTACTTC. As protein: CASSPLWSSYEQYF.

This clonotype appeared a few times. The chain links TRBV7-6 to TRBJ1-1; D may be TRBD1 (6 bases). CDR1 is SGHVS, CDR2 FNYEAQ, per germline. The V end lost 7 bases, the J end lost 2 bases, and 11 bases lay between the germline ends. CDR3 length: 13 residues. The CDR3 DNA reads TGTGCCAGCATGCCAGGGGATAACACTGAAGCTTTCTTT. It codes for CASMPGDNTEAFF. The variable domain in full, with the rest retrieved from reference TRBV7-6 and TRBJ1-1, is GAGVSQSPRYKVTKRGQDVALRCDPISGHVSLYWYRQALGQGPEFLTYFNYEAQQDKSGLPNDRFSAERPEGSISTLTIQRTEQRDSAMYRCASMPGDNTEAFFGQGTRLTVV.

The table lists this clonotype with a few counts. This chain uses TRBV6-1 with TRBJ2-3; 11 bases are a match to TRBD2. In germline, CDR1 is MNHNS, CDR2 SASEGT. CDR3 length: 17 residues. V trimming: 5 bases; J trimming: 3 bases; junction bases outside the gene matches: 10. The CDR3 DNA follows: TGTGCCAGCAGTCCCCAGACTAGCGGGGTCGTAACAGATACGCAGTATTTT. The encoded protein is CASSPQTSGVVTDTQYF.

CDR3 nucleotide sequence: TGTGCCAGCAGCCCAACAGGACTAGCGGGATGGGAGACCCAGTACTTC. Amino acid sequence: CASSPTGLAGWETQYF. V is TRBV9 and J is TRBJ2-5; TRBD2 agrees at 12 bases. Looked up from germline, CDR1 is SGDLS and CDR2 is YYNGEE. CDR3 length: 16 residues. The V segment lost 4 bases and the J segment 5 bases; nucleotides outside the gene matches: 9.

This clonotype was counted a few times. J is TRBJ1-2 and V is TRBV2, with D perhaps matching TRBD1 (6 bases). Germline loops: CDR1 SNHLY, CDR2 FYNNEI. The length of the CDR3 is 11 residues. V was clipped by 4 bases and J by 13 bases, with 13 bases between them. The CDR3 here is CASSVPRGGTF. The CDR3 region has the DNA TGTGCCAGCAGTGTTCCCAGGGGCGGCACCTTC.

This clonotype occurred a few times. The chain links TRBV11-2 to TRBJ1-2; the match to TRBD1 covers 9 bases. Germline CDR1 and CDR2: SGHAT and FQNNGV. Losses at the gene ends were 5 bases for V and 4 bases for J; bases not matched to a gene: 8. CDR3 length equals 15 residues. The DNA of the CDR3 is TGTGCCAGCAGCATAAGGGACAGGGCTCTCTATGGCTACACCTTC. Its translation: CASSIRDRALYGYTF.

V usage is TRBV10-1 and J usage is TRBJ2-1, with 7 bases identical to TRBD1. Germline V gives CDR1 WNHNN, CDR2 SYGVQD (reference sequence). The CDR3 is 15 amino acids. V shed 5 bases, J shed 5 bases, and the junction held 9 bases outside the gene matches. The CDR3 sequence is CASSKGDRYHNEQFF. The CDR3 coding sequence is TGCGCCAGCAGTAAAGGGGACAGATATCACAATGAGCAGTTCTTC.

The rearrangement links TRBV20-1 to TRBJ2-3; 11 nucleotides agree with TRBD2. Per germline, CDR1 DFQATT and CDR2 SNEGSKA (reference sequence). After removal of 4 bases from V and 4 bases from J, the junction contained 16 bases not matched to a gene. This CDR3 comprises 18 residues. CDR3 bases: TGCAGTGCTACAGACAACCTGCGACTAGCGGGGACCGCAGATACGCAGTATTTT. Translating gives CSATDNLRLAGTADTQYF.

This clonotype was seen only a few times. The CDR3 sequence: CASSQAPRGADTQYF. For the CDR3, the DNA is TGTGCCAGCAGCCAAGCCCCCAGGGGGGCAGATACGCAGTATTTT. The chain joins TRBV3-1 to TRBJ2-3; a possible D gene is TRBD1 (7 bases). The ends were cut back, 1 base at V and 4 bases at J, with 12 bases in the middle. CDR3 length equals 15 residues. From germline, CDR1 is LGHDT and CDR2 YNNKEL (reference sequence).

The chain couples TRBV4-1 to TRBJ2-3; 11 bases line up with TRBD2. This CDR3 contains 16 residues. The germline CDR1 and CDR2 sequences are MGHRA and YSYEKL. The V segment lost 0 bases and the J segment 6 bases; nucleotides outside the gene matches: 5. The CDR3 coding sequence is TGCGCCAGCAGCCAAGAGACGGGACTAGCGGTGGATACGCAGTATTTT. Translation gives CASSQETGLAVDTQYF.

This clonotype was counted many times. The chain couples TRBV5-1 to TRBJ2-1; 7 nucleotides agree with TRBD1. Germline V gene lookup returns CDR1 SGHRS and CDR2 YFSETQ. V dropped 3 bases and J dropped 0; count of bases not matched to a gene: 3. This CDR3 is 15 amino acids long. CDR3 loop: CASSSGQSSYNEQFF. DNA for the CDR3: TGCGCCAGCAGCTCGGGACAGAGCTCCTACAATGAGCAGTTCTTC.

This clonotype occurred a few times. V gene TRBV4-1 combines with J gene TRBJ1-4; D gene uncertain. The CDR3 runs to 16 residues. Germline V CDR1 and CDR2: MGHRA, YSYEKL. Trimming removed 3 bases at V and 4 bases at J, with 15 bases between. CDR3 DNA sequence: TGCGCCAGCAGCCACCAGGAGGCGGACCGTAATGAAAAACTGTTTTTT. Translating it yields CASSHQEADRNEKLFF.

This clonotype was detected a few times. This chain connects TRBV7-2 to TRBJ2-3, with D possibly matching TRBD2 (6 bases). The CDR3 consists of 14 residues. Germline V gives CDR1 SGHTA, CDR2 FQGNSA. V was shortened by 4 bases and J by 4 bases, with 12 bases between the two germline ends. The CDR3 DNA sequence: TGTGCCAGCAGCTCGGGACTTCGTCCAGATACGCAGTATTTT. Its protein is CASSSGLRPDTQYF.